The 24 T cell receptor beta chains given below trace back to one sample, sequenced in a study of CD8 T cells in ankylosing spondylitis. Study-wide points: A motif of 7 to 9 highly homologous TCR beta variants was seen as apparently characteristic of ankylosing spondylitis blood.

TCRdb re-derived calls from the 5' RACE reads in MiXCR, one entry per CDR3 protein. The sample has about 390,000 distinct CDR3 sequences; around 22% are singletons. No antigens are known for them. Sample: blood, either unsorted or a sorted T cell fraction (not recorded which). All receptors derive from a male donor with ankylosing spondylitis.

This clonotype was counted between two and nine times. The V call is TRBV4-1, the J call TRBJ1-1; TRBD1 is a possible D gene (6 bases). Germline loops: CDR1 MGHRA, CDR2 YSYEKL. The V end lost 4 bases, the J end lost 0 bases, and 12 bases lay between the germline ends. The CDR3 has 15 amino acids. The CDR3 spells CASSLWTALNTEAFF. The CDR3 DNA reads as TGCGCCAGCAGCCTTTGGACAGCTTTGAACACTGAAGCTTTCTTT.

The sample holds a few counts of this clonotype. In DNA, the CDR3 is TGTGCCAGCAGACTTAGTTATGGCTACACCTTC. Amino acids: CASRLSYGYTF. The J gene is TRBJ1-2, the V gene TRBV28; D not resolved. The V end lost 6 bases, the J end lost 5 bases, and 7 bases lay between the germline ends. The CDR3 length is 11 residues. Germline values: CDR1 MDHEN, CDR2 SYDVKM.

The chain employs TRBV18 and TRBJ1-2, with D unclear. CDR3 length: 13 amino acids. The ends were cut back, 3 bases at V and 8 bases at J, with 13 bases in the middle. CDR1 KGHSH and CDR2 LQKENI come from the germline V gene. The CDR3, as DNA: TGTGCCAGCTCACCTAAGGGAAAGGAGGGCTACACCTTC. Residues: CASSPKGKEGYTF.

The chain combines TRBV3-1 with TRBJ2-1, with 8 bases lining up with TRBD2. Germline CDR1 is LGHDT and CDR2 is YNNKEL (reference sequence). There are 21 residues in the CDR3. V gave up 3 bases and J gave up 1 base; unmatched junction bases: 20. CDR3 bases: TGTGCCAGCAGCCATCCTATTTCGGGCGAGGCCGGACTAGCTTCCTACAATGAGCAGTTCTTC. It yields the protein CASSHPISGEAGLASYNEQFF.

This clonotype came up a few times. The chain combines TRBV25-1 with TRBJ1-1, with TRBD1 matching 7 bases. The CDR3 has 14 amino acids. The germline V gene encodes CDR1 MGHDK and CDR2 SYGVNS. The ends lost 4 bases at V and 11 bases at J; junction bases unmatched: 13. The CDR3 DNA follows: TGTGCCAGCAGTGGGACAGTTGAGGGGGCCGGTGCTTTCTTT. The encoded protein is CASSGTVEGAGAFF.

The chain is built from TRBV7-2 and TRBJ2-7, with TRBD2 matching 8 bases. Germline CDR1 is SGHTA and CDR2 is FQGNSA. This CDR3 has 16 amino acids. V lost 2 bases to trimming and J lost 5 bases; unmatched junction nucleotides: 11. CDR3 sequence: CASSLQGLAGLHEQYF. The CDR3 DNA is TGTGCCAGCAGCTTACAAGGGCTAGCGGGTCTCCACGAGCAGTACTTC. The full variable domain, in which reference TRBV7-2 and TRBJ2-7 provide the parts outside the CDR3, is GAGVSQSPSNKVTEKGKDVELRCDPISGHTALYWYRQSLGQGLEFLIYFQGNSAPDKSGLPSDRFSAERTGGSVSTLTIQRTQQEDSAVYLCASSLQGLAGLHEQYFGPGTRLTVT.

The rearrangement links TRBV27 to TRBJ2-7, with D perhaps matching TRBD2 (6 bases). Germline V gene data show CDR1 as MNHEY and CDR2 as SMNVEV (reference sequence). CDR3 length equals 14 residues. Trimming left V 5 bases short and J 2 bases short, with 13 bases between. The CDR3 coding sequence is TGTGCCAGCAGTGCAGGGACTGTACCCTACGAGCAGTACTTC. Its protein product is CASSAGTVPYEQYF.

The J gene is TRBJ1-1, the V gene TRBV12-3 or TRBV12-4, with D unclear. The CDR3 contains 15 residues. Trimming pared 2 bases from V and 1 base from J, leaving 11 bases between. The CDR3 sequence: CASSLRMGGNTEAFF. In DNA, the CDR3 is TGTGCCAGCAGTTTACGAATGGGAGGGAACACTGAAGCTTTCTTT.

This clonotype has a handful of counts. V is TRBV6-2 or TRBV6-3 and J is TRBJ2-1; tentatively, D is TRBD2 (6 bases). This CDR3 has 16 amino acids. Germline CDR1 and CDR2: MNHEY and SVGEGT. V gave up 7 bases and J gave up 1 base, with 17 bases separating them. The CDR3 region is CASTNLGGVSYNEQFF. Written as DNA, the CDR3 is TGTGCCAGCACCAACTTGGGGGGAGTATCCTACAATGAGCAGTTCTTC.

This clonotype was seen repeatedly, ten times or more. This chain uses TRBV18 with TRBJ2-5; D remains unclear. The CDR3 has 12 residues. V lost 3 bases, J lost 5 bases, and 7 bases lay in between. The germline CDR1 and CDR2 sequences are KGHSH and LQKENI. CDR3 sequence reads: CASSPDRETQYF. The CDR3 DNA is TGTGCCAGCTCACCCGACCGGGAGACCCAGTACTTC.

DNA of the CDR3: TGCAGTGCAGACCGGAACACGGGTTCACCCCTCCACTTT. Residues: CSADRNTGSPLHF. This chain uses TRBV20-1 with TRBJ1-6; D not resolved. In germline, CDR1 is DFQATT, CDR2 SNEGSKA (reference sequence). The CDR3 length is 13 residues. V lost 6 bases, J lost 9 bases, and 15 bases lay in between.

This clonotype appeared many times. This sequence joins TRBV7-9 and TRBJ2-5; 7 positions agree with TRBD1. V lost 8 bases, J lost 2 bases, and 5 bases stayed unmatched. The CDR3 covers 13 residues. CDR1 is SEHNR, CDR2 FQNEAQ, per germline (reference sequence). CDR3: CASHRDSQETQYF. The CDR3 bases are TGTGCCAGCCACCGGGACAGTCAAGAGACCCAGTACTTC.

The sample holds one count of this clonotype. This chain connects TRBV12-3 or TRBV12-4 to TRBJ2-1; 9 positions match TRBD1. V lost 5 bases and J lost 9; bases outside the gene matches: 11. CDR3 size: 15 residues. The CDR3 DNA sequence: TGTGCCAGCAGTGGCGGGACAGGGTTTTCGGGTGAGCAGTTCTTC. Translating gives CASSGGTGFSGEQFF.

This clonotype has just a few counts. This sequence joins TRBV4-2 and TRBJ2-7; 11 positions match TRBD2. Germline V gene lookup returns CDR1 LGHNA and CDR2 YNFKEQ. CDR3 length: 16 residues. V dropped 0 bases and J dropped 6; count of bases not matched to a gene: 7. CDR3 sequence (DNA): TGTGCCAGCAGCCAAGATGAACTAGCGGGAGCATCCGAGCAGTACTTC. Translation gives CASSQDELAGASEQYF.

This clonotype was seen a handful of times. The chain has TRBV28 and TRBJ2-3, with TRBD2 as a possible D gene (6 bases). In germline, CDR1 is MDHEN, CDR2 SYDVKM. The CDR3 has 13 residues. Trimming removed 6 bases at V and 5 bases at J, with 12 bases between. The CDR3 nucleotides read TGTGCCAGCAGAAGACTAGGCCGAGATACGCAGTATTTT. This translates into CASRRLGRDTQYF. The whole variable domain, filled in from reference TRBV28 and TRBJ2-3, reads DVKVTQSSRYLVKRTGEKVFLECVQDMDHENMFWYRQDPGLGLRLIYFSYDVKMKEKGDIPEGYSVSREKKERFSLILESASTNQTSMYLCASRRLGRDTQYFGPGTRLTVL.

The V gene is TRBV6-1, the J gene TRBJ2-3, with 7 nucleotides matching TRBD1. V gave up 5 bases and J gave up 2 bases; unmatched junction bases: 7. Germline V lookup: CDR1 MNHNS, CDR2 SASEGT. The CDR3 runs to 15 residues. CDR3 sequence: CASSRQGEFTDTQYF. CDR3 coding DNA: TGTGCCAGCAGTCGACAGGGAGAGTTCACAGATACGCAGTATTTT.

V is TRBV30 and J is TRBJ1-3; D is uncertain. CDR1 GTSNPN and CDR2 SVGIG come from the germline V gene (reference sequence). V lost 0 bases and J lost 9, with 12 bases in between. This CDR3 has 13 residues. CDR3 loop: CAWSVIGRGTIYF. The CDR3 nucleotides read TGTGCCTGGAGTGTCATAGGGCGGGGCACCATATATTTT.

At least ten counts were recorded for this clonotype. The V call is TRBV7-9, the J call TRBJ2-2, with D unresolved. The germline V gene encodes CDR1 SEHNR and CDR2 FQNEAQ (reference sequence). The CDR3 consists of 13 residues. V dropped 2 bases and J dropped 7 bases, with 8 bases sitting between them. DNA for the CDR3: TGTGCCAGCAGCTTACTAACCCTCGGGGAGCTGTTTTTT. Translation gives CASSLLTLGELFF.

The chain uses TRBV30 and TRBJ1-1; D gene ambiguous. The germline CDR1 and CDR2 sequences are GTSNPN and SVGIG (reference sequence). The CDR3 is 13 amino acids. The V and J ends lost 1 base and 0 bases respectively, with 6 bases between them. CDR3 amino acids: CAWSGFLNTEAFF. The CDR3 DNA sequence: TGTGCCTGGAGTGGATTTCTGAACACTGAAGCTTTCTTT.

This chain links TRBV24-1 with TRBJ2-1; 10 nucleotides line up with TRBD2. CDR1 is KGHDR, CDR2 SFDVKD, per germline. The V gene end was trimmed by 4 bases and the J gene end by 5 bases; junction bases not matched to a gene: 10. The CDR3 runs 17 residues. The CDR3 region is CATSDPAIGTSDNEQFF. The CDR3 DNA is TGTGCCACCAGTGACCCTGCAATCGGGACTAGCGACAATGAGCAGTTCTTC.

The chain recombines TRBV4-3 with TRBJ2-2; no firm D call. The CDR3 totals 16 residues. Germline CDR1 and CDR2: LGHNA and YSLEER. V lost 1 base to trimming and J lost 4 bases, with 13 bases between them. The CDR3, as DNA: TGCGCCAGCAGCCAAGTAAGCGTGCGAGTCACCGGGGAGCTGTTTTTT. It translates to CASSQVSVRVTGELFF.

This clonotype was seen a handful of times. This chain links TRBV5-1 with TRBJ2-1; 12 bases are a match to TRBD1. J gave up 8 bases and V 0 bases, and 6 bases lay outside the gene matches. Germline-derived CDR1 and CDR2 are SGHRS and YFSETQ. This CDR3 is 16 amino acids long. CDR3: CASSLVGDRGLDEQFF. The CDR3 DNA reads as TGCGCCAGCAGCTTGGTGGGGGACAGGGGGCTAGATGAGCAGTTCTTC. Combining the CDR3 with reference TRBV5-1 and TRBJ2-1 gives the whole variable domain KAGVTQTPRYLIKTRGQQVTLSCSPISGHRSVSWYQQTPGQGLQFLFEYFSETQRNKGNFPGRFSGRQFSNSRSEMNVSTLELGDSALYLCASSLVGDRGLDEQFFGPGTRLTVL.

This clonotype was picked up one time. The J gene is TRBJ2-7, the V gene TRBV5-5; 8 nucleotides line up with TRBD1. CDR1 SGHKS and CDR2 YYEKEE come from the germline V gene (reference sequence). CDR3 size: 12 residues. Losses at the gene ends were 4 bases for V and 12 bases for J; bases not matched to a gene: 9. CDR3 in DNA: TGTGCCAGCAGCCGAGTGGGACAGGTCCCGTACTTC. It is translated as CASSRVGQVPYF. The variable domain in full, with the rest retrieved from reference TRBV5-5 and TRBJ2-7, is DAGVTQSPTHLIKTRGQQVTLRCSPISGHKSVSWYQQVLGQGPQFIFQYYEKEERGRGNFPDRFSARQFPNYSSELNVNALLLGDSALYLCASSRVGQVPYFGPGTRLTVT.

The table lists this clonotype with many counts. The J gene is TRBJ2-7, the V gene TRBV5-1; a weak D match, TRBD1 (5 bases). Germline assignment: CDR1 SGHRS and CDR2 YFSETQ. The CDR3 sequence is 14 residues long. The V gene lost 0 bases and the J gene lost 3 bases, with 10 bases spanning the gap. For the CDR3, the DNA is TGCGCCAGCAGCTTGGCCAACCAGGGCTACGAGCAGTACTTC. It translates to CASSLANQGYEQYF.